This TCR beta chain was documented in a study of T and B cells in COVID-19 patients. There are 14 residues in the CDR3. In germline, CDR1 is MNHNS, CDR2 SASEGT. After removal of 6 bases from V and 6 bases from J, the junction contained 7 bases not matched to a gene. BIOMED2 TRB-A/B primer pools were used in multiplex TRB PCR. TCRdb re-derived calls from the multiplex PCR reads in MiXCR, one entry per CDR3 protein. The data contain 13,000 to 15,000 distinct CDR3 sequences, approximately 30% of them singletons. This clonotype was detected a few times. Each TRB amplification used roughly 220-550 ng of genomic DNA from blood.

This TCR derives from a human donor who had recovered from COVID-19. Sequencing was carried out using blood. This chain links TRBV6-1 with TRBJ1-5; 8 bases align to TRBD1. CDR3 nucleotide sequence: TGTGCCAGCAGCCTGACAGGGGAGGTTCAGCCCCAGCATTTT. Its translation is CASSLTGEVQPQHF.